These 4 T cell receptor beta chains share one sample of origin, sequenced in a study of blood T cell repertoires in COVID-19 (dated by TCRdb to between 2020 and 2021). To prepare the library, the immunoSEQ multiplex PCR assay was applied. Here the immuneACCESS table is served through TCRdb, limited to in-frame sequences with V and J called. Missing clones are a known gap in these copies; in checked studies unresolved V genes cover under half, and the rest lacks a known reason. Within this sample are around 250,000 clones, with 75% to 90% of them counted one time only. The top ten constitute around 3.1% of the sample. What was sequenced was PBMCs or T cells enriched from blood (not recorded which). These receptor sequences come from a woman aged 40 to 50 who had been exposed to COVID-19.

The rearrangement uses TRBV10-3 and TRBJ2-1, with D perhaps matching TRBD1 (6 bases). Germline loops: CDR1 ENHRY, CDR2 SYGVKD. V lost 2 bases and J lost 7, with 12 bases in between. There are 14 residues in the CDR3. The CDR3 nucleotides are TGTGCCATCAGTGAGGTGACAGGTTTAAATGAGCAGTTCTTC. It is translated as CAISEVTGLNEQFF.

This clone occurred many times. Other DNA sequences in the sample encode the same CDR3. The V and J genes are TRBV5-1 and TRBJ1-5; D not certain. The germline V gene has CDR1 SGHRS and CDR2 YFSETQ. Trimming removed 4 bases from V and 7 bases from J, with 12 bases in between. CDR3 length equals 13 residues. The CDR3 is CASSPRGGQPQHF. The CDR3 nucleotides are TGCGCCAGCAGCCCCCGGGGTGGACAGCCCCAGCATTTT.

This clone was observed a single time. The chain combines TRBV5-4 with TRBJ1-6, with TRBD1 matching 8 bases. The CDR3 loop spans 15 amino acids. Trimming at V came to 0 bases and at J to 10 bases, leaving 6 bases not matched to a gene. Germline CDR1 is SGHNT and CDR2 is YYREEE (reference sequence). The CDR3 region is CASSLAGTGGSPLHF. The CDR3 nucleotides are TGTGCCAGCAGCTTGGCCGGGACAGGTGGCTCACCCCTCCACTTT.

J is TRBJ1-1 and V is TRBV9; D is possibly TRBD1 (5 bases). V lost 1 base to trimming and J lost 4 bases, with 14 bases between them. Germline V gene sequence: CDR1 SGDLS, CDR2 YYNGEE. CDR3 length: 15 residues. Here the CDR3 reads CASSVSGSGGTEAFF. CDR3 nucleotide sequence: TGTGCCAGCAGCGTAAGTGGTTCGGGGGGCACTGAAGCTTTCTTT.